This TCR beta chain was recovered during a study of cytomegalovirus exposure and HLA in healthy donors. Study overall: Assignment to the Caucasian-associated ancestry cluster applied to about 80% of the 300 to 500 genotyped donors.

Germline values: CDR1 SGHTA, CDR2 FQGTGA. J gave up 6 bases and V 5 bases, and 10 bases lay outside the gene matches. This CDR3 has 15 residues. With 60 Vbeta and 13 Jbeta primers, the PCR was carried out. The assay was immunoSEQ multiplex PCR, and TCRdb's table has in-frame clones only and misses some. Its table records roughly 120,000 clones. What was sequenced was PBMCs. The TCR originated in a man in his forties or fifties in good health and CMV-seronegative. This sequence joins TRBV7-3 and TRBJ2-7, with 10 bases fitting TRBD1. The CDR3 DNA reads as TGTGCCAGCAGCCTGAAGACAGGGGGCGCGGTCGAGCAGTACTTC. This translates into CASSLKTGGAVEQYF.